A single sample gave rise to the 7 T cell receptor beta chains below, sequenced in a study of CD8 T cells in ankylosing spondylitis. Study-wide results and limits: There was a TCR beta motif, made of several highly homologous variants, that appeared characteristic of ankylosing spondylitis blood.

For these receptors, no antigen is known. TCRdb reanalysed the 5' RACE reads using MiXCR and keeps one entry per CDR3 protein. The sample carries some 700,000 distinct CDR3 sequences, 15% to 20% recorded once. The sample comprised blood, either unsorted or a sorted T cell fraction (not recorded which). Every receptor here comes from a male donor with ankylosing spondylitis.

CDR3 in DNA: TGTGCCAGCAGTTACTCGCGACTAGCGGGCCAAGAGACCCAGTACTTC. The encoded protein is CASSYSRLAGQETQYF. The gene calls are TRBV6-5 and TRBJ2-5, with 10 bases identical to TRBD2. CDR1 and CDR2 (germline): MNHEY, SVGAGI. The CDR3 loop spans 16 amino acids. V dropped 0 bases and J dropped 1; count of bases not matched to a gene: 2.

V usage is TRBV4-1 and J usage is TRBJ2-3; no clear D gene. The CDR3 consists of 16 residues. Trimming cost V 0 bases and J 2 bases, with 12 bases left between them. Germline V CDR1 and CDR2: MGHRA, YSYEKL. The CDR3 DNA reads as TGCGCCAGCAGCCAAGATCCCGGAAGAGTCACAGATACGCAGTATTTT. It encodes CASSQDPGRVTDTQYF.

The chain is built from TRBV7-8 and TRBJ2-1; D is possibly TRBD2 (6 bases). The CDR3 extends over 16 amino acids. V gave up 7 bases and J gave up 3 bases, with 19 bases separating them. Germline CDR1 reads SGHVS; CDR2 reads FQNEAQ. The CDR3 region is CASTLGVGGNYNEQFF. The CDR3 region has the DNA TGTGCCAGCACCCTAGGGGTCGGGGGTAACTACAATGAGCAGTTCTTC.

In its sample, this clonotype was seen a few times. The rearrangement joins TRBV27 to TRBJ1-1; D might be TRBD1 (5 bases). CDR3 length: 14 amino acids. V lost 6 bases and J lost 1, with 12 bases in between. The germline CDR1 and CDR2 sequences are MNHEY and SMNVEV (reference sequence). The CDR3: CASRRTTANTEAFF. For the CDR3, the DNA is TGTGCCAGCAGACGAACGACAGCGAACACTGAAGCTTTCTTT.

The rearrangement joins TRBV6-1 to TRBJ2-1, with a weak D call TRBD2 (6 bases). The germline gives CDR1 MNHNS, CDR2 SASEGT. The CDR3 runs to 14 residues. Trimming shortened V by 7 bases and J by 2 bases, and 12 bases separated the two germline ends. The chain's CDR3 is CASIPGVTYNEQFF. CDR3 sequence (DNA): TGTGCCAGCATCCCGGGAGTGACCTACAATGAGCAGTTCTTC.

This clonotype was found a few times. This chain joins TRBV27 and TRBJ2-3; possibly TRBD1 for D (6 bases). This CDR3 contains 13 residues. With 1 base removed from V and 5 bases from J, the gap between germline ends came to 7 bases. In germline, CDR1 is MNHEY, CDR2 SMNVEV (reference sequence). For the CDR3, the DNA is TGTGCCAGCAGTTTATACAGGGTAGATACGCAGTATTTT. Its translation is CASSLYRVDTQYF.

This clonotype was seen only a few times. V usage is TRBV9 and J usage is TRBJ1-5, with D possibly TRBD1 on 6 matching bases. CDR3 length: 15 amino acids. Trimming took 0 bases from V and 2 from J, leaving 9 bases between them. CDR1 is SGDLS and CDR2 is YYNGEE in the germline V gene. The CDR3 DNA reads TGTGCCAGCAGCGTAGGGGGGCTTGGCAATCAGCCCCAGCATTTT. Translated: CASSVGGLGNQPQHF. Full variable domain (missing parts from reference TRBV9 and TRBJ1-5): DSGVTQTPKHLITATGQRVTLRCSPRSGDLSVYWYQQSLDQGLQFLIQYYNGEERAKGNILERFSAQQFPDLHSELNLSSLELGDSALYFCASSVGGLGNQPQHFGDGTRLSIL.